Shown below are 6 T cell receptor beta chains from a single sample sequenced in a study of T cells in Graves' hyperthyroidism and ophthalmopathy. Amplified regions were TCR beta CDR3 sequences from RNA transcripts. When the TCR CDR3 underwent first-round RT-PCR, the HTBI primer set was used. TCRdb analysed the multiplex PCR reads with MiXCR anew, one entry per CDR3 protein. The sample records around 490,000 distinct CDR3 sequences, just under 20% being singletons. Source material: blood. The receptor source for this set is a man aged 35 to 55 with Graves' ophthalmopathy.

The genes are TRBV5-5 and TRBJ2-1; D remains unclear. This CDR3 is 17 amino acids long. The V end was cut by 0 bases, the J end by 0 bases, with 13 bases between. CDR1 is SGHKS, CDR2 YYEKEE, per germline (reference sequence). In nucleotides, the CDR3 is TGTGCCAGCAGCTTGGAATTCTTGCCAAGCTCCTACAATGAGCAGTTCTTC. It translates to CASSLEFLPSSYNEQFF.

This clonotype was detected ten times or more. The rearrangement joins TRBV20-1 to TRBJ2-1, with 7 bases aligning to TRBD1. J lost 10 bases, V lost 3 bases, and 15 bases had no gene match. The CDR3 runs 15 residues. Germline-derived CDR1 and CDR2 are DFQATT and SNEGSKA (reference sequence). CDR3 loop: CSASATGVLGYEQFF. CDR3 DNA: TGCAGTGCTAGTGCCACAGGGGTTTTAGGGTACGAGCAGTTCTTC.

The CDR3 is CSARDLGQGGYGYTF. In nucleotides, the CDR3 is TGCAGTGCTAGAGATCTGGGACAGGGAGGCTATGGCTACACCTTC. V and J are TRBV20-1 and TRBJ1-2; TRBD1 matches at 9 bases. The germline CDR1 and CDR2 sequences are DFQATT and SNEGSKA (reference sequence). V gave up 0 bases and J gave up 4 bases; unmatched junction bases: 6. The CDR3 is 15 amino acids.

This clonotype was counted many times. The chain carries TRBV12-3 or TRBV12-4 and TRBJ1-3, with D possibly matching TRBD1 (6 bases). This CDR3 has 15 residues. V was pared by 4 bases and J by 0 bases, with 10 bases between. The CDR3, as DNA: TGTGCCAGCAGTTCACAGGGATTCTCTGGAAACACCATATATTTT. Translation gives CASSSQGFSGNTIYF.

This clonotype was seen ten or more times. The chain recombines TRBV20-1 with TRBJ1-1; D is uncertain. Germline V gives CDR1 DFQATT, CDR2 SNEGSKA (reference sequence). The V end lost 1 base, the J end lost 2 bases, and 17 bases lay between the germline ends. This CDR3 spans 16 amino acids. CDR3 coding DNA: TGCAGTGCTAGAGTTTTAGGGCGCATAGTCAACACTGAAGCTTTCTTT. Translated: CSARVLGRIVNTEAFF.

The genes are TRBV18 and TRBJ1-3; a weak D match, TRBD1 (5 bases). Germline values: CDR1 KGHSH, CDR2 LQKENI. The length of the CDR3 is 16 residues. The germline V and J ends were trimmed by 6 bases and 0 bases, with 15 bases remaining between them. CDR3 in DNA: TGTGCCAGCTCCCCGAAGGACACGAGCTCTGGAAACACCATATATTTT. Translated, it gives CASSPKDTSSGNTIYF.